This TCR beta chain was sequenced in a study of blood T cell repertoires in COVID-19. Study as a whole: Specimens from acute and convalescent COVID-19 originated in the United States, Italy and Spain. The analysed material was cDNA or gDNA that came from T cells, B-cell-depleted T cells, or PBMCs.

Original handling: Estimation of nucleated cell counts relied on the amplification of reference gene primers. Sequenced by immunoSEQ multiplex PCR; TCRdb stores in-frame clones only, minus some. Clonal size and the V and J genes are those of that table, whereas D and trimming came from the DNA. The sample yields 130,000 or so clones, about four fifths seen once. Trimming cost V 6 bases and J 2 bases, with 18 bases left between them. The CDR3 is made up of 16 amino acids. Germline-derived CDR1 and CDR2 are SNHLY and FYNNEI. The chain is built from TRBV2 and TRBJ2-3; a weak D match, TRBD2 (6 bases). This receptor was identified in a woman aged 55-75 years with active or convalescent COVID-19. Sequencing used peripheral blood. CDR3 nucleotides: TGTGCCAGCAGCGCGGGAAAGGGTGTTGTCACAGATACGCAGTATTTT. The encoded protein is CASSAGKGVVTDTQYF.